This T cell receptor beta chain was observed in a study of blood T cell repertoires in COVID-19. The assay was immunoSEQ multiplex PCR, and TCRdb's table has in-frame clones only and misses some. The sample records about 100,000 clones, about 88% being singletons. V was pared by 5 bases and J by 4 bases, with 12 bases of the junction left unmatched. Germline V CDR1 and CDR2: SGHTA, FQGNSA. This CDR3 has 16 residues. This chain links TRBV7-2 with TRBJ2-5, with 8 bases matching TRBD2. The sequencing input was peripheral blood. The source of this sequence is a man under 40 in a cohort sampled during active COVID-19. The CDR3, as DNA: TGTGCCAGCAGCCCAGCGGGGGCGGGTCGAGGAGAGACCCAGTACTTC. Translating gives CASSPAGAGRGETQYF.